This record concerns one T cell receptor (beta chain) sequence. Its antigen is undetermined. From germline, CDR1 is SEHNR and CDR2 FQNEAQ (reference sequence). The CDR3 totals 17 residues. This sample was taken from a study of T cells expressing NK-cell markers. In the study overall: Seropositivity for HCMV was found in seven of the eight sequenced donors, with one seronegative. General study points: These clonotypes also led the CD3+CD56-NKG2C+ fraction in a few donors. Clarity on HCMV specificity was lacking for the expanded NKG2C+ T cell clones.

After re-calling the 5' RACE reads, TCRdb lists one entry per CDR3 protein, DNA absent. In total, the table holds 150,000 to 180,000 distinct CDR3 sequences. Specimen: blood T cells: a sorted CD56 or NKG2C T cell subset, CD4+ or CD8+ T cells, or bulk PBMC T cells (not recorded which). This chain joins TRBV7-9 and TRBJ2-7; with no DNA, the TCRdb D assignment of TRBD1 cannot be verified. The clonotype was recovered from a woman aged 45-65 years in good health. CDR3 sequence reads: CASSLAGTGVSSYEQYF.